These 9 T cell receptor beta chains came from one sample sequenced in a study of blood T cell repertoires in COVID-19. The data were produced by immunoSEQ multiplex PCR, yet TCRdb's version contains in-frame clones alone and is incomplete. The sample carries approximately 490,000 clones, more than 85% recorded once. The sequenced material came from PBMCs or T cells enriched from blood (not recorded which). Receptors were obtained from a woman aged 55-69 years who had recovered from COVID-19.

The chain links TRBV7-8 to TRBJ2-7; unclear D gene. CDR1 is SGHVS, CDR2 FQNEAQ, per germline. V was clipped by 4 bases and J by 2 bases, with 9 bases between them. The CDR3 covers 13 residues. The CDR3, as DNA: TGTGCCAGCAGCTCCCCCGGTCCCTACGAGCAGTACTTC. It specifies CASSSPGPYEQYF.

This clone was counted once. Here the CDR3 DNA reads TGCGCCAGCAGCTTGGGACAGGGTCTCGGGGAGCTGTTTTTT. Its protein product is CASSLGQGLGELFF. The chain recombines TRBV5-1 with TRBJ2-2; 7 bases are a match to TRBD1. V was pared by 0 bases and J by 7 bases, with 3 bases of the junction left unmatched. This CDR3 comprises 14 residues. CDR1 is SGHRS and CDR2 is YFSETQ in the germline V gene.

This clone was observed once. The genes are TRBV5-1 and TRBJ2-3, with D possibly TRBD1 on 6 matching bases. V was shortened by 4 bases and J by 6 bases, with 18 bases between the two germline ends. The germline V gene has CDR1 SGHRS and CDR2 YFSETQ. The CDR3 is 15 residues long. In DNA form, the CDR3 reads TGCGCCAGCAGCGCACTGGGACAAAAAAGGGATACGCAGTATTTT. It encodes CASSALGQKRDTQYF.

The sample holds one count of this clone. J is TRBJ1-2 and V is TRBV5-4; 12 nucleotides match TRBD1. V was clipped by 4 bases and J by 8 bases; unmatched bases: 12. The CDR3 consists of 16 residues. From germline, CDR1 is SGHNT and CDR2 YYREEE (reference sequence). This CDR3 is CASSVFAGQGAGGYTF. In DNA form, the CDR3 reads TGTGCCAGCAGCGTATTTGCGGGACAGGGGGCTGGGGGCTACACCTTC.

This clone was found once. DNA for the CDR3: TGTGCCTGGAGTGTGGAGGGTGTTGCTTTCTTT. Translated: CAWSVEGVAFF. The V call is TRBV30, the J call TRBJ1-1, with no clear D. This CDR3 is 11 amino acids long. Germline V gene sequence: CDR1 GTSNPN, CDR2 SVGIG (reference sequence). Trimming pared 0 bases from V and 11 bases from J, leaving 10 bases between.

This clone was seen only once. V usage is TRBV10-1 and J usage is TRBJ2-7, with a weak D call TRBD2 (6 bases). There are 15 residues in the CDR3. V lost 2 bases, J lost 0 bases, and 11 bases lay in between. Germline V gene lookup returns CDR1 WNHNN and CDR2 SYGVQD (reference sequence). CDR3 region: CASSEGGKSSYEQYF. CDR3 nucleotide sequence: TGCGCCAGCAGTGAGGGCGGGAAGAGCTCCTACGAGCAGTACTTC.

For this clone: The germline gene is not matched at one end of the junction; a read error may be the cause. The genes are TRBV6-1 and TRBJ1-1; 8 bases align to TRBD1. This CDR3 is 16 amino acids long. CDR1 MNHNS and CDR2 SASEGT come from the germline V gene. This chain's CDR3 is CASSEAGTGMKTEAFF. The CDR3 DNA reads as TGTGCCAGCAGTGAAGCCGGGACAGGTATGAAGACTGAAGCTTTCTTT.

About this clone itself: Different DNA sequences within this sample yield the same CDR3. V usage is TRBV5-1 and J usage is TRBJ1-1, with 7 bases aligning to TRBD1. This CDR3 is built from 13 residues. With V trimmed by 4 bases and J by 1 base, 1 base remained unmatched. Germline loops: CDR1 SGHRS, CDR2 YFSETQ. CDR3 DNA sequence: TGCGCCAGCAGCCCAGGGGGGAACACTGAAGCTTTCTTT. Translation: CASSPGGNTEAFF.

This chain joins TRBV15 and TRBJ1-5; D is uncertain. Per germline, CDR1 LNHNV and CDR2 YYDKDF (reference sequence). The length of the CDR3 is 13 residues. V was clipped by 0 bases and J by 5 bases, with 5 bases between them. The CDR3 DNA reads TGTGCCACCAGCAGAGAGAGGTATCAGCCCCAGCATTTT. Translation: CATSRERYQPQHF.